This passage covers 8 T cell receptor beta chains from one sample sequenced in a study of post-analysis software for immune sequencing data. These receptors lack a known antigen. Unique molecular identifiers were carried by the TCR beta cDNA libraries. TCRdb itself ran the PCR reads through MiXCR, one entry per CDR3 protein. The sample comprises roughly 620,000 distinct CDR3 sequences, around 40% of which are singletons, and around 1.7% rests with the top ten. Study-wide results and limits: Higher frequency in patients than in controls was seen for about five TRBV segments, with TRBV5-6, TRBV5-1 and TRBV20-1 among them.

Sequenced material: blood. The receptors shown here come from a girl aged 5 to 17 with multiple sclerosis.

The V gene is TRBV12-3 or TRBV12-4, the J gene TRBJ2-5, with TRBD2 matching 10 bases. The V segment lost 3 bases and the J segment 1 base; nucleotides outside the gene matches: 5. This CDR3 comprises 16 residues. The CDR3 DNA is TGTGCCAGCAGTTTGCTCAGCGGGAGGGCCCAAGAGACCCAGTACTTC. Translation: CASSLLSGRAQETQYF.

The CDR3 DNA is TGCAGCGTTTTTATGGGGGGCCTCGAGCAGTACTTC. The encoded protein is CSVFMGGLEQYF. The V call is TRBV29-1, the J call TRBJ2-4, with D perhaps assigned TRBD1 or TRBD2 (6 bases each). The J call may not be correct, given that the DNA end is closer to TRBJ2-7. The CDR3 is 12 residues long. The germline CDR1 and CDR2 sequences are SQVTM and ANQGSEA.

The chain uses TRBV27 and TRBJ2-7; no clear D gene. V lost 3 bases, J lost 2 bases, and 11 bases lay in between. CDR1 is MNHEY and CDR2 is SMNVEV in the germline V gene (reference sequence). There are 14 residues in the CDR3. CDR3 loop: CASSFGQNTYEQYF. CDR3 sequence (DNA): TGTGCCAGCAGTTTCGGCCAGAATACCTACGAGCAGTACTTC.

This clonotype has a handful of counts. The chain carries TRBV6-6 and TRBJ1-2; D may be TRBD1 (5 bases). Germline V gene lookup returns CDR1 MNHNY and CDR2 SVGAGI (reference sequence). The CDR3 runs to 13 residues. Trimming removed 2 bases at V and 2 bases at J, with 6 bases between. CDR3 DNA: TGTGCCAGCAGTTACGCAGGGAACTATGGCTACACCTTC. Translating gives CASSYAGNYGYTF.

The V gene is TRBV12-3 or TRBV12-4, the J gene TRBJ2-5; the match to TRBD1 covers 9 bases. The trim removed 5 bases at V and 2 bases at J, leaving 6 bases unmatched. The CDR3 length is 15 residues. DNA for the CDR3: TGTGCCAGCAGTAACAGGGGGCGCCTACAAGAGACCCAGTACTTC. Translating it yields CASSNRGRLQETQYF.

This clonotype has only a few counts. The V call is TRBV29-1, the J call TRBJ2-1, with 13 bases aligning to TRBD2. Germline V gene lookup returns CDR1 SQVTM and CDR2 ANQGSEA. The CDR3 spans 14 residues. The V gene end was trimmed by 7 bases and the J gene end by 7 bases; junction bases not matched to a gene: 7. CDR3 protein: CSAAGLAGVNEQFF. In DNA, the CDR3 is TGCAGCGCCGCTGGACTAGCGGGAGTTAATGAGCAGTTCTTC.

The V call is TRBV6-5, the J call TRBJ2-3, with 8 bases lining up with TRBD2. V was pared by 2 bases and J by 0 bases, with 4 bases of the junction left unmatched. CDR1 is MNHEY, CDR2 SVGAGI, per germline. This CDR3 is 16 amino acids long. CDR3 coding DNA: TGTGCCAGCAGTTACCGCGGGGGGACAAGCACAGATACGCAGTATTTT. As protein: CASSYRGGTSTDTQYF.

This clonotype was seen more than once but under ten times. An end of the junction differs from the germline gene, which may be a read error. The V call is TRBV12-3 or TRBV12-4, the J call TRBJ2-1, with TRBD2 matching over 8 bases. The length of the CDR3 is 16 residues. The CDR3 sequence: CASRPRGGLTYNEQVF. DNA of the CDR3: TGTGCCAGCAGACCTCGGGGGGGACTAACCTACAATGAGCAGGTCTTC.